The 7 T cell receptor beta chains presented below share a single source sample, sequenced in a study of blood T cell repertoires in COVID-19. TCRdb's copy holds only in-frame clones and misses some; the assay was immunoSEQ multiplex PCR. The table lists 75,000 to 90,000 clones, roughly 80% of them singletons. The sample comprised peripheral blood. These receptors were collected from a woman aged 40 to 50 with active or convalescent COVID-19.

The CDR3 DNA reads as TGTGCCAGCAGCGCCGGGACAGTCTATGGCTACACCTTC. Protein product: CASSAGTVYGYTF. The chain couples TRBV9 to TRBJ1-2; 7 bases fit TRBD1. CDR3 size: 13 residues. V shed 3 bases and J 4 bases; nucleotides not matched to a gene: 3. CDR1 SGDLS and CDR2 YYNGEE come from the germline V gene.

This clone was seen only once. V usage is TRBV28 and J usage is TRBJ2-7, with TRBD1 as a possible D gene (6 bases). This CDR3 is 13 amino acids long. V was trimmed by 4 bases and J by 10 bases, leaving 17 bases between them. Germline V gene sequence: CDR1 MDHEN, CDR2 SYDVKM. CDR3 loop: CASSSGTMGNQYF. The CDR3 nucleotides read TGTGCCAGCAGTTCCGGGACAATGGGGAATCAGTACTTC.

J is TRBJ2-3 and V is TRBV6-2 or TRBV6-3; perhaps TRBD2 as D (6 bases). Germline loops: CDR1 MNHEY, CDR2 SVGEGT. The CDR3 is 15 residues long. Trimming took off 2 bases at V and 2 bases at J, with 11 bases between the two ends. DNA of the CDR3: TGTGCCAGCAGTTACGGCGGGATTTCCACAGATACGCAGTATTTT. Encoded protein: CASSYGGISTDTQYF.

This clone was seen a handful of times. The genes are TRBV28 and TRBJ2-3; 8 bases agree with TRBD1. In germline, CDR1 is MDHEN, CDR2 SYDVKM. Trimming removed 6 bases from V and 8 bases from J; junction bases left unmatched: 13. The CDR3 contains 15 residues. The CDR3 region is CASSPNGQGERTQYF. The CDR3 DNA reads TGTGCCAGCAGCCCAAACGGACAGGGTGAACGTACGCAGTATTTT.

The chain combines TRBV19 with TRBJ1-5; TRBD1 matches 9 bases. Germline values: CDR1 LNHDA, CDR2 SQIVND (reference sequence). CDR3 length equals 17 residues. J gave up 1 base and V 4 bases, and 8 bases lay outside the gene matches. CDR3 residues: CASSTTGGGLSNQPQHF. CDR3 DNA: TGTGCCAGTAGTACCACAGGGGGCGGGTTGAGCAATCAGCCCCAGCATTTT.

Only one count was recorded for this clone. This chain connects TRBV2 to TRBJ2-5; TRBD2 is a possible D gene (5 bases). The ends were cut back, 7 bases at V and 4 bases at J, with 16 bases in the middle. Germline-derived CDR1 and CDR2 are SNHLY and FYNNEI. This CDR3 has 14 residues. The CDR3 sequence is CASNRVQEGETQYF. As DNA, the CDR3 is TGTGCCAGCAACCGGGTCCAAGAGGGAGAGACCCAGTACTTC.

J is TRBJ2-2 and V is TRBV7-6, with D hard to call. Trimming removed 0 bases at V and 6 bases at J, with 14 bases between. The germline V gene encodes CDR1 SGHVS and CDR2 FNYEAQ. This CDR3 region has 16 residues. DNA for the CDR3: TGTGCCAGCAGCTTAGCAGGAGAAATGGTGGCCGGGGAGCTGTTTTTT. Protein sequence: CASSLAGEMVAGELFF.